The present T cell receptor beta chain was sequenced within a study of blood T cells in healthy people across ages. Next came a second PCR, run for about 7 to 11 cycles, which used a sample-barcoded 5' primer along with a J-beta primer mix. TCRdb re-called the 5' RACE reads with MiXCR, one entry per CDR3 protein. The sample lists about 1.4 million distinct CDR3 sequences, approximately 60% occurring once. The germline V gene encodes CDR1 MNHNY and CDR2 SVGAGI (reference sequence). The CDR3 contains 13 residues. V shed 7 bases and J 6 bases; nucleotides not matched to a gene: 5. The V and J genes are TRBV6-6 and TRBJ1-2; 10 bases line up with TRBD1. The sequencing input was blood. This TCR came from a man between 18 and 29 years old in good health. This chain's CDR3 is CASTPGQGNGYTF. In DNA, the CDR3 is TGTGCCAGCACCCCGGGACAGGGGAATGGCTACACCTTC.